This TCR beta chain emerged from a study of T cells after yellow fever vaccination. General study findings and limits: CD4 and CD8 compartments shared a small share of clonotypes. The study re-detected most primary-vaccination clones after the booster (96% CD4, approximately 87% CD8).

A remark on this clonotype: What it recognizes is unknown.

J was trimmed by 0 bases and V by 8 bases; bases with no gene match: 4. The CDR3 spans 14 residues. Germline-derived CDR1 and CDR2 are LNHDA and SQIVND (reference sequence). They built TCR cDNA with 5'RACE template switching, a step that put in a universal primer site and UMIs. MiXCR, run by TCRdb on the 5' RACE reads, gives a single entry per CDR3 protein. The table records around 600,000 distinct CDR3 sequences, 9% to 15% of them present only once. The clonotype was recovered from a man between 25 and 39 years old who received the YFV17D yellow fever vaccine. The chain uses TRBV19 and TRBJ1-5, with 7 bases fitting TRBD1. The source was PBMCs, collected on the day of the yellow fever booster vaccination. The CDR3 sequence is CASVPGGSNQPQHF. The CDR3 nucleotides are TGTGCCAGTGTGCCAGGGGGTAGCAATCAGCCCCAGCATTTT.